The clone carrying this T cell receptor (beta chain) was found many times. As yet, its antigen is unknown. These data originate in a study of blood T cells in healthy people across ages. Background on the study: Researchers report that template switching captured about one barcoded beta molecule per two T cells.

This CDR3 region has 12 residues. In germline, CDR1 is SQVTM, CDR2 ANQGSEA. V lost 1 base and J lost 11; bases outside the gene matches: 3. Next came a second PCR, run for about 7 to 12 cycles, which used a sample-barcoded 5' primer along with a J-beta primer mix. TCRdb ran MiXCR on the 5' RACE reads and lists one entry per CDR3 protein. The repertoire holds around 1,900,000 distinct CDR3 sequences, with 39% as singletons. Healthy Caucasians from Russia aged about 6 to 95 served as donors. Study-wide points: Donor CMV status was unknown, possibly confounding expanded clonotype changes.

Sequenced material: blood. The rearrangement joins TRBV29-1 to TRBJ2-1, with 9 nucleotides matching TRBD1. This TCR derives from a human donor in good health. This CDR3 reads CSVEVTGGKQFF. CDR3 bases: TGCAGCGTTGAAGTGACAGGGGGAAAGCAGTTCTTC.